Following are 4 T cell receptor beta chains from one sample sequenced in a study of cytomegalovirus exposure and HLA in healthy donors. In the PCR, 60 Vbeta and 13 Jbeta primers were used. Sequenced by immunoSEQ multiplex PCR; TCRdb stores in-frame clones only, minus some. The profile shows about 76,000 clones, under 80% of them singletons. The sequenced material came from PBMCs. These receptors all come from a man in his fifties or sixties in good health and CMV-seropositive.

This clone was observed a few times. The chain employs TRBV4-1 and TRBJ2-7; no clear D. Germline V lookup: CDR1 MGHRA, CDR2 YSYEKL. Deletions cut 3 bases from V and 4 bases from J, with 16 bases between. The CDR3 has 15 residues. As DNA, the CDR3 is TGCGCCAGCAGCCACTCAATGGCGGAGCGATACGAGCAGTACTTC. Amino acids: CASSHSMAERYEQYF.

This clone was found once. V and J are TRBV7-9 and TRBJ1-2; 9 bases align to TRBD1. After removal of 5 bases from V and 2 bases from J, the junction contained 9 bases not matched to a gene. From germline, CDR1 is SEHNR and CDR2 FQNEAQ (reference sequence). CDR3 length: 16 amino acids. CDR3 sequence reads: CASSPSGTGTNYGYTF. As DNA, the CDR3 is TGTGCCAGCAGCCCTTCCGGGACAGGGACCAACTATGGCTACACCTTC.

The chain couples TRBV4-1 to TRBJ2-1; 11 nucleotides agree with TRBD2. Germline lookup yields CDR1 MGHRA and CDR2 YSYEKL. This CDR3 is 15 amino acids long. V dropped 0 bases and J dropped 7; count of bases not matched to a gene: 2. The CDR3 region is CASSQEPSGRNEQFF. The CDR3 DNA follows: TGCGCCAGCAGCCAAGAACCTAGCGGGAGGAATGAGCAGTTCTTC.

The chain links TRBV6-6 to TRBJ2-7; weak D call: TRBD1 (6 bases). V lost 4 bases and J lost 2, with 9 bases in between. This CDR3 has 13 amino acids. Germline values: CDR1 MNHNY, CDR2 SVGAGI (reference sequence). In DNA, the CDR3 is TGTGCCAGCAGTTGGACAGACACCTACGAGCAGTACTTC. This translates into CASSWTDTYEQYF.